This section outlines one T cell receptor beta chain sequence together with its context. The antigen is not known. V lost 3 bases to trimming and J lost 0 bases, with 8 bases between them. The germline V gene has CDR1 SNHLY and CDR2 FYNNEI. This CDR3 comprises 14 residues. The record originates from a study of cytomegalovirus exposure and HLA in healthy donors. Study findings and constraints: Later on, analysis showed that most CMV-associated TCR beta chains appeared to be HLA-restricted.

Amplification used 60 Vbeta primers and 13 Jbeta primers. Clones were read by immunoSEQ multiplex PCR, and TCRdb kept only the in-frame ones, dropping some. This sample yields around 260,000 clones, of which 75% to 90% are seen a single time; 0.3% belongs to the top ten. Though probably carrying unrecorded immune exposures, donors were nominally healthy at sampling. Sequencing was done on a sample of PBMCs. This chain joins TRBV2 and TRBJ1-2; D might be TRBD1 (5 bases). The sequence was obtained from a girl aged 2-9 years in good health and CMV-seronegative. This CDR3 reads CASSDQGSNYGYTF. The CDR3 DNA reads as TGTGCCAGCAGTGACCAGGGATCTAACTATGGCTACACCTTC. Drawing the rest from reference TRBV2 and TRBJ1-2, the complete variable domain is EPEVTQTPSHQVTQMGQEVILRCVPISNHLYFYWYRQILGQKVEFLVSFYNNEISEKSEIFDDQFSVERPDGSNFTLKIRSTKLEDSAMYFCASSDQGSNYGYTFGSGTRLTVV.